The 31 T cell receptor beta chains below were found in one sample sequenced in a study of T cell responses to AZD1222 COVID-19 vaccine. Produced via immunoSEQ multiplex PCR; TCRdb's table is partial and in-frame only. The repertoire consists of around 96,000 clones, with about 88% occurring once and the leading ten covering roughly 2.8%. Sample: peripheral blood, taken on day 0 of AZD1222 vaccination. All receptors come from an adult in good health.

This rearrangement joins TRBV7-3 to TRBJ1-1; 7 bases line up with TRBD1. Germline trimming cut 3 bases from V and 5 bases from J; bases unmatched to any gene: 9. CDR3 length: 15 residues. CDR1 SGHTA and CDR2 FQGTGA come from the germline V gene. The chain's CDR3 is CASSFGTADSTEAFF. The CDR3 nucleotides are TGTGCCAGCAGCTTCGGGACAGCGGATAGTACTGAAGCTTTCTTT.

Only a few counts were recorded for this clone. The chain carries TRBV6-1 and TRBJ2-7, with 11 bases identical to TRBD2. Unmatched junction bases numbered 0, after V lost 0 bases and J lost 2 bases. CDR1 is MNHNS and CDR2 is SASEGT in the germline V gene. CDR3 length: 15 amino acids. CDR3: CASSEASGGAYEQYF. The DNA of the CDR3 is TGTGCCAGCAGTGAAGCTAGCGGGGGGGCCTACGAGCAGTACTTC.

This chain connects TRBV7-2 to TRBJ2-1; 8 nucleotides align to TRBD2. CDR3 length equals 19 residues. V lost 5 bases to trimming and J lost 0 bases; unmatched junction nucleotides: 15. The germline CDR1 and CDR2 sequences are SGHTA and FQGNSA. The CDR3: CASSQPNSGDLSSYNEQFF. The CDR3 region has the DNA TGTGCCAGCAGCCAGCCAAATAGCGGGGACCTCAGCTCCTACAATGAGCAGTTCTTC.

The V call is TRBV6-5, the J call TRBJ1-5, with D perhaps matching TRBD1 (6 bases). V shed 6 bases and J shed 9 bases, with 12 bases lying between them. The germline V gene encodes CDR1 MNHEY and CDR2 SVGAGI. CDR3 size: 12 residues. CDR3 DNA: TGTGCCAGCAGGGACAGTGCAGGGCCCCAGCATTTT. Amino acid sequence: CASRDSAGPQHF.

The chain couples TRBV2 to TRBJ1-6, with D tentatively TRBD1 (5 bases). Germline lookup yields CDR1 SNHLY and CDR2 FYNNEI. V dropped 6 bases and J dropped 0 bases, with 21 bases sitting between them. This CDR3 spans 19 amino acids. CDR3 DNA sequence: TGTGCCAGCAGCGAGTACGGGGCTTTTCCTAGCTCCTATAATTCACCCCTCCACTTT. This sequence encodes CASSEYGAFPSSYNSPLHF.

The rearrangement uses TRBV2 and TRBJ2-3; possible D gene TRBD2, 5 bases. Trimming left V 0 bases short and J 2 bases short, with 9 bases between. The CDR3 contains 15 residues. The germline V gene has CDR1 SNHLY and CDR2 FYNNEI. The CDR3 is CASSEARTLTDTQYF. CDR3 bases: TGTGCCAGCAGTGAAGCAAGGACTCTCACAGATACGCAGTATTTT.

The chain is built from TRBV19 and TRBJ1-1, with D tentatively TRBD1 (5 bases). V lost 3 bases to trimming and J lost 3 bases, with 8 bases between them. The CDR3 is 13 residues long. Germline CDR1 is LNHDA and CDR2 is SQIVND (reference sequence). CDR3 bases: TGTGCCAGTAGTATTGCAGGGTACACTGAAGCTTTCTTT. Encoded protein: CASSIAGYTEAFF.

The V and J genes are TRBV30 and TRBJ1-1, with a weak D call TRBD1 (6 bases). The CDR3 runs 15 residues. CDR1 GTSNPN and CDR2 SVGIG come from the germline V gene (reference sequence). Trimming left V 6 bases short and J 5 bases short, with 22 bases between. In nucleotides, the CDR3 is TGTGCCTGCCCATCGCGTGCCAGGGGAGAGACTGAAGCTTTCTTT. Translated, it gives CACPSRARGETEAFF.

This chain joins TRBV6-5 and TRBJ1-2; D call uncertain. The CDR3 loop spans 11 amino acids. CDR1 is MNHEY, CDR2 SVGAGI, per germline. V lost 11 bases and J 7 bases, leaving 14 bases between the germline ends. CDR3: CAVWALGGYTF. CDR3 nucleotide sequence: TGTGCCGTATGGGCGTTGGGTGGCTACACCTTC.

The CDR3 DNA follows: TGTGCCAGCAGCGACCCTGGAAGGACTGAAAAACTGTTTTTT. The encoded protein is CASSDPGRTEKLFF. The V gene is TRBV7-9, the J gene TRBJ1-4, with D uncertain. Germline V gene data show CDR1 as SEHNR and CDR2 as FQNEAQ (reference sequence). The CDR3 has 14 residues. The V gene lost 5 bases and the J gene lost 7 bases, with 14 bases spanning the gap.

The chain combines TRBV29-1 with TRBJ1-2; 9 bases align to TRBD1. Trimming took 4 bases from V and 2 from J; bases not matched to a gene: 2. Germline V lookup: CDR1 SQVTM, CDR2 ANQGSEA. The CDR3 extends over 13 amino acids. The DNA for the CDR3 is TGCAGCGTTGGGGGGACAGGGAACTATGGCTACACCTTC. Its protein product is CSVGGTGNYGYTF.

The chain has TRBV4-2 and TRBJ2-1, with 8 bases matching TRBD1. Unmatched junction bases numbered 4, after V lost 0 bases and J lost 3 bases. The length of the CDR3 is 16 residues. The germline CDR1 and CDR2 sequences are LGHNA and YNFKEQ. Written as DNA, the CDR3 is TGTGCCAGCAGCCAAGATCCGGGACAGGACTACAATGAGCAGTTCTTC. Its translation: CASSQDPGQDYNEQFF.

This clone occurred once. The V call is TRBV5-1, the J call TRBJ2-7; a weak D match, TRBD1 (6 bases). Germline values: CDR1 SGHRS, CDR2 YFSETQ. Trimming took off 0 bases at V and 4 bases at J, with 14 bases between the two ends. The CDR3 totals 15 residues. The CDR3 bases are TGCGCCAGCAGCTTGGGGTCAGGGGTCTCTTACGAGCAGTACTTC. This gives the protein CASSLGSGVSYEQYF.

Remarks on this clone: Other DNA sequences in the same sample also yield this CDR3. V gene TRBV5-1 combines with J gene TRBJ1-1; D call uncertain. Deletions cut 2 bases from V and 2 bases from J, with 10 bases between. There are 14 residues in the CDR3. Germline CDR1 reads SGHRS; CDR2 reads YFSETQ. In DNA form, the CDR3 reads TGCGCCAGCAGCTTAGAGGGAGGTAACACTGAAGCTTTCTTT. It translates to CASSLEGGNTEAFF.

The chain is built from TRBV2 and TRBJ1-1; the D is unclear. The CDR3 runs to 16 residues. The germline gives CDR1 SNHLY, CDR2 FYNNEI. With 2 bases removed from V and 3 bases from J, the gap between germline ends came to 16 bases. In DNA, the CDR3 is TGTGCCAGCAGTGAAACTCCCTCCTTCTACCACACTGAAGCTTTCTTT. This codes for CASSETPSFYHTEAFF.

The V call is TRBV5-6, the J call TRBJ2-7; D might be TRBD1 (6 bases). Germline V gives CDR1 SGHDT, CDR2 YYEEEE. The CDR3 contains 16 residues. The ends were cut back, 2 bases at V and 0 bases at J, with 15 bases in the middle. This CDR3 reads CASSFLPGQSSYEQYF. The CDR3, as DNA: TGTGCCAGCAGCTTCCTACCGGGACAAAGCTCCTACGAGCAGTACTTC.

V is TRBV6-1 and J is TRBJ2-7; D possibly uses TRBD1 or TRBD2 (5 bases each). The ends were cut back, 1 base at V and 0 bases at J, with 10 bases in the middle. Germline assignment: CDR1 MNHNS and CDR2 SASEGT. The length of the CDR3 is 15 residues. CDR3 loop: CASSEVPGSSYEQYF. The CDR3 DNA reads as TGTGCCAGCAGTGAAGTTCCAGGGAGCTCCTACGAGCAGTACTTC.

This rearrangement joins TRBV27 to TRBJ1-6; possible D gene TRBD1, 5 bases. Trimming removed 6 bases at V and 6 bases at J, with 15 bases between. There are 15 residues in the CDR3. CDR1 MNHEY and CDR2 SMNVEV come from the germline V gene (reference sequence). Here the CDR3 reads CASSQGGVGNSPLHF. In DNA form, the CDR3 reads TGTGCCAGCAGCCAGGGTGGGGTGGGTAATTCACCCCTCCACTTT.

The V call is TRBV4-3, the J call TRBJ1-1; 7 bases map to TRBD1. Germline V lookup: CDR1 LGHNA, CDR2 YSLEER. The CDR3 sequence is 18 residues long. Losses at the gene ends were 4 bases for V and 0 bases for J; bases not matched to a gene: 14. The CDR3 sequence is CASSPGTAGLLMNTEAFF. DNA for the CDR3: TGCGCCAGCAGCCCTGGGACAGCAGGATTGTTAATGAACACTGAAGCTTTCTTT.

The chain couples TRBV9 to TRBJ2-3; 10 positions match TRBD2. The trim removed 0 bases at V and 2 bases at J, leaving 3 bases unmatched. The CDR3 has 16 amino acids. Germline V gene data show CDR1 as SGDLS and CDR2 as YYNGEE. The CDR3 sequence: CASSVGSGGTTDTQYF. Written as DNA, the CDR3 is TGTGCCAGCAGCGTAGGTAGCGGGGGGACCACAGATACGCAGTATTTT.

The V call is TRBV6-1, the J call TRBJ2-1, with 8 bases that match TRBD2. Germline V gene data show CDR1 as MNHNS and CDR2 as SASEGT. Losses at the gene ends were 2 bases for V and 6 bases for J; bases not matched to a gene: 6. This CDR3 contains 15 residues. In nucleotides, the CDR3 is TGTGCCAGCAGTGAAAAAGATAGCGGGGCCAATGAGCAGTTCTTC. The encoded protein is CASSEKDSGANEQFF.

A remark on this clone: The junction departs from the called germline gene at one end, perhaps through a read error. V gene TRBV5-1 combines with J gene TRBJ2-7; 9 nucleotides match TRBD1. This CDR3 contains 13 residues. Germline V CDR1 and CDR2: SGHRS, YFSETQ. Here the CDR3 reads CASNLGQGYEQYF. The CDR3 DNA sequence: TGCGCCAGCAACTTGGGACAGGGTTACGAGCAGTACTTC.

This chain uses TRBV18 with TRBJ1-6; 9 nucleotides match TRBD1. V shed 3 bases, J shed 8 bases, and the junction held 2 bases outside the gene matches. The length of the CDR3 is 14 residues. Germline CDR1 is KGHSH and CDR2 is LQKENI. CDR3 DNA sequence: TGTGCCAGCTCACCGGGACAGGGAGATTCACCCCTCCACTTT. It encodes CASSPGQGDSPLHF.

V and J are TRBV24-1 and TRBJ1-2; 7 nucleotides align to TRBD1. Trimming at V came to 4 bases and at J to 7 bases, leaving 2 bases not matched to a gene. This CDR3 is 12 amino acids long. The V gene's germline CDR1 is KGHDR and CDR2 SFDVKD. In DNA form, the CDR3 reads TGTGCCACCAGTGAAGACAGGGTTGGCTACACCTTC. This encodes CATSEDRVGYTF.

The rearrangement links TRBV19 to TRBJ1-2; D possibly corresponds to TRBD1 (6 bases). The V end was cut by 3 bases, the J end by 8 bases, with 19 bases between. CDR3 length: 15 residues. The germline V gene has CDR1 LNHDA and CDR2 SQIVND (reference sequence). The CDR3 DNA reads as TGTGCCAGTAGTATTCCAGGGGCGATTTGGGGAGGCTACACCTTC. Translated: CASSIPGAIWGGYTF.

This chain joins TRBV27 and TRBJ2-7; TRBD1 is a possible D gene (6 bases). The CDR3 is made up of 15 amino acids. Per germline, CDR1 MNHEY and CDR2 SMNVEV (reference sequence). Trimming took off 2 bases at V and 7 bases at J, with 18 bases between the two ends. The CDR3 spells CASSLSPGGHGEQYF. The CDR3 nucleotides read TGTGCCAGCAGTTTAAGTCCTGGGGGCCACGGGGAGCAGTACTTC.

The CDR3 spells CASSPDRGPQPQHF. For the CDR3, the DNA is TGTGCCAGCAGCCCCGACAGGGGCCCTCAGCCCCAGCATTTT. This chain links TRBV7-8 with TRBJ1-5, with TRBD1 matching 8 bases. This CDR3 has 14 amino acids. J was trimmed by 6 bases and V by 5 bases; bases with no gene match: 6. Germline V gives CDR1 SGHVS, CDR2 FQNEAQ.

This clone was counted a single time. This chain connects TRBV6-1 to TRBJ1-6; D call uncertain. This CDR3 spans 15 amino acids. From germline, CDR1 is MNHNS and CDR2 SASEGT. V was cut by 2 bases and J by 9 bases, with 14 bases left in between. DNA of the CDR3: TGTGCCAGCAGTGAACTATCAAACCCGGCTTCACCCCTCCACTTT. It specifies CASSELSNPASPLHF.

The gene calls are TRBV5-4 and TRBJ2-2, with 10 bases fitting TRBD1. Per germline, CDR1 SGHNT and CDR2 YYREEE (reference sequence). The CDR3 loop spans 14 amino acids. Unmatched junction bases numbered 4, after V lost 6 bases and J lost 5 bases. The CDR3 here is CASNRQGATGELFF. CDR3 in DNA: TGTGCCAGCAACAGACAGGGGGCGACCGGGGAGCTGTTTTTT.

The chain employs TRBV4-1 and TRBJ1-2; tentatively, D is TRBD1 (5 bases). Germline loops: CDR1 MGHRA, CDR2 YSYEKL. Trimming left V 0 bases short and J 8 bases short, with 16 bases between. This CDR3 is 15 amino acids long. CDR3 protein: CASSQDLQDPFGYTF. The CDR3 DNA reads TGCGCCAGCAGCCAAGATTTACAGGACCCCTTCGGCTACACCTTC.

The J gene is TRBJ2-2, the V gene TRBV18; D gene uncertain. The CDR3 loop spans 15 amino acids. Germline lookup yields CDR1 KGHSH and CDR2 LQKENI. Trimming stripped 1 base from V and 2 bases from J, with 8 bases between. In DNA, the CDR3 is TGTGCCAGCTCACCACTCGTTGTCAACACCGGGGAGCTGTTTTTT. Translating gives CASSPLVVNTGELFF.